This T cell receptor beta chain was identified in a study of blood T cell repertoires in COVID-19. Study-wide background: Acute and convalescent COVID-19 samples came from the United States, Italy and Spain. Sources were T cells, B-cell-depleted T cells, or PBMCs; the material itself was cDNA or gDNA.

In the authors' workflow: Reference gene primer amplification gave nucleated cell count estimates. Sequencing was performed with immunoSEQ multiplex PCR; in TCRdb, only in-frame clones are kept and a portion is missing. D and trimming come from the DNA, and the V and J calls and clone size come from that table. The table has 30,000 or so clones, roughly nine tenths seen once. This clone was counted once. The receptor was derived from an elderly man with acute or convalescent COVID-19. The sequenced material came from peripheral blood.

The CDR3 DNA sequence: TGTGCCACCAGCAGAGCCCTAGAGGCAGGGGGGTACATTCAGTACTTC. Amino acid sequence: CATSRALEAGGYIQYF. This chain connects TRBV15 to TRBJ2-4; possible D gene TRBD1, 7 bases. CDR1 LNHNV and CDR2 YYDKDF come from the germline V gene (reference sequence). Trimming stripped 1 base from V and 8 bases from J, with 18 bases between. The CDR3 length is 16 residues.